This section outlines one T cell receptor (beta chain) sequence together with its context. Its antigen is unknown. Within one base of it there is no much larger clone, and no base qualities were kept. TCRbeta CDR3 regions were amplified from genomic DNA using the immunoSEQ Assay, a bias-controlled multiplex PCR. In the source study's methods: Nucleated cell counts per sample were estimated from amplification of reference gene primers within the assay. Sequence reads were collapsed and filtered to measure the absolute abundance of every unique TCRbeta CDR3 rearrangement. For each sample, productive Simpson clonality was calculated as the square root of Simpson's diversity index over productive rearrangements. TCRdb stores this immuneACCESS table with in-frame sequences only. Part of the clones is absent; in the studies checked, under half of the shortfall reflects unresolved V genes, and no reason is known for the rest. The V and J calls and clone size come from that table; D and trimming were worked out from the DNA. The sample table lists more than 150,000 clones, roughly nine tenths of them with a count of one. The leading ten clones occupy more than 20% of the sample.

The sample is drawn from a study of blood T cell repertoires in COVID-19 (dated by TCRdb to about 2020). For the wider study: Samples from collaborators originated in the United States, Italy and Spain and spanned both the acute and convalescent phases of COVID-19. The prospective study material was composed of cDNA or gDNA derived from T cells, B-cell-depleted T cells, or PBMCs. Subjects who had been exposed to COVID-19, were actively infected with it, or had recovered from it provided the deeply sampled blood TCRbeta repertoires that made up the dataset. The repertoires were released in a freely available public database meant as a resource for research on the immune response to SARS-CoV-2. The samples were drawn from the first 160 participants of the ongoing ImmuneRACE study and from over a thousand subjects provided by 6 global collaborators. Nearly every sample came with metadata listing a de-identified subject ID, COVID-19 status, age in years and sex. Where available, HLA class I and class II types were obtained from metadata supplied by the sample provider rather than from assay-based typing.

Clipping removes 2 bases from V and 4 bases from J, with 5 as the unmatched junction base count. The CDR3 goes from the cysteine to the phenylalanine over 15 residues. CDR3 DNA only is kept here, 45 bases in frame from base 1. Per the germline V gene, SGHRS is the CDR1 and YFSETQ is the CDR2. Results the study describes overall, beyond this receptor: Clinical and demographic metadata were provided uncurated, with the amount varying by source and participant.

Each collaborating institution followed its own protocols to collect whole blood in K2EDTA tubes. For TCRbeta analysis, collaborators shipped samples in one of three forms: frozen whole blood, isolated PBMCs, or DNA extracted from either of those sample types. This receptor was obtained from a man in his 70s with active or convalescent COVID-19. Input material: peripheral blood. In this chain, TRBV5-1 is recombined with TRBJ2-1; 8 middle bases align to TRBD2. The CDR3 reads as follows: CASSLAGALYNEQFF. The nucleotide sequence is TGCGCCAGCAGCTTAGCGGGAGCTTTGTACAATGAGCAGTTCTTC.